Shown below are 18 T cell receptor beta chains from a single sample sequenced in a study of PD-1 blockade in classical Hodgkin lymphoma. TCRdb's table, derived via immunoSEQ multiplex PCR, lists solely in-frame clones and lacks some. The table has tens of thousands of clones, around 86% seen once. The time point: cycle 4 day 1 (C4D1), after more than five weeks of nivolumab. Brentuximab vedotin exposure varied among the patients, all of whom had relapsed after autologous stem cell transplantation. Magnetic negative selection served to purify CD4+ T cells out of PBMCs that had been thawed. The sequences come from CD4+ T cells from blood, collected before the fourth cycle of nivolumab. The receptor set was obtained from a human donor with classical Hodgkin lymphoma.

This chain connects TRBV30 to TRBJ2-5, with TRBD2 identical over 7 bases. The CDR3 contains 12 residues. Trimming cost V 4 bases and J 5 bases; bases outside gene matches: 4. Looked up from germline, CDR1 is GTSNPN and CDR2 is SVGIG (reference sequence). The CDR3 spells CAWNSGGETQYF. CDR3 nucleotides: TGTGCCTGGAATTCCGGGGGGGAGACCCAGTACTTC. Combining the CDR3 with reference TRBV30 and TRBJ2-5 gives the whole variable domain SQTIHQWPATLVQPVGSPLSLECTVEGTSNPNLYWYRQAAGRGLQLLFYSVGIGQISSEVPQNLSASRPQDRQFILSSKKLLLSDSGFYLCAWNSGGETQYFGPGTRLLVL.

This clone was seen a few times. The chain uses TRBV5-1 and TRBJ1-6; D is possibly TRBD1 (5 bases). The germline gives CDR1 SGHRS, CDR2 YFSETQ. Trimming took 3 bases from V and 7 from J, leaving 17 bases between them. The CDR3 is 16 amino acids. The CDR3 sequence is CASSWTWGRLNSPLHF. CDR3 DNA sequence: TGCGCCAGCAGCTGGACCTGGGGACGGCTGAATTCACCCCTCCACTTT.

The genes are TRBV7-2 and TRBJ1-2; D perhaps matches TRBD1 (6 bases). Looked up from germline, CDR1 is SGHTA and CDR2 is FQGNSA. V was clipped by 4 bases and J by 8 bases, with 14 bases between them. The CDR3 consists of 13 residues. The CDR3 region has the DNA TGTGCCAGCAGCTCAGACAGGATAGGGGGCTACACCTTC. Protein product: CASSSDRIGGYTF.

This rearrangement joins TRBV5-6 to TRBJ2-3; 10 positions match TRBD2. V was clipped by 1 base and J by 2 bases; unmatched bases: 4. The CDR3 consists of 16 residues. Germline values: CDR1 SGHDT, CDR2 YYEEEE. CDR3 nucleotide sequence: TGTGCCAGCAGCTTGACCAGCGGGGGGGCCACAGATACGCAGTATTTT. Translating gives CASSLTSGGATDTQYF.

The chain links TRBV7-9 to TRBJ1-4; 7 positions match TRBD1. The CDR3 contains 13 residues. With V trimmed by 5 bases and J by 10 bases, 7 bases remained unmatched. From germline, CDR1 is SEHNR and CDR2 FQNEAQ (reference sequence). The CDR3 sequence is CASSIRTGGKLFF. DNA for the CDR3: TGTGCCAGCAGCATTCGGACAGGCGGAAAACTGTTTTTT. Complete variable domain (other parts from reference TRBV7-9 and TRBJ1-4): DTGVSQNPRHKITKRGQNVTFRCDPISEHNRLYWYRQTLGQGPEFLTYFQNEAQLEKSRLLSDRFSAERPKGSFSTLEIQRTEQGDSAMYLCASSIRTGGKLFFGSGTQLSVL.

The V and J genes are TRBV7-9 and TRBJ2-7, with D unclear. V was cut by 5 bases and J by 2 bases, with 4 bases left in between. The CDR3 is 11 amino acids. Germline V gene lookup returns CDR1 SEHNR and CDR2 FQNEAQ (reference sequence). CDR3 in DNA: TGTGCCAGCAGCCAGGCCTACGAGCAGTACTTC. It yields the protein CASSQAYEQYF.

The chain employs TRBV9 and TRBJ2-3; 9 bases match TRBD1. Germline V gene data show CDR1 as SGDLS and CDR2 as YYNGEE. This CDR3 is built from 15 residues. The V segment lost 2 bases and the J segment 6 bases; nucleotides outside the gene matches: 7. The CDR3 nucleotides read TGTGCCAGCAGCGTTGGACAGGGGCTTGGGGATACGCAGTATTTT. Translation: CASSVGQGLGDTQYF.

J is TRBJ2-2 and V is TRBV2; tentatively, D is TRBD1 (6 bases). The germline V gene has CDR1 SNHLY and CDR2 FYNNEI. Trimming pared 2 bases from V and 5 bases from J, leaving 12 bases between. CDR3 size: 15 residues. The CDR3 coding sequence is TGTGCCAGCAGTGAAAGGGGGTTGGGGACCGGGGAGCTGTTTTTT. The encoded protein is CASSERGLGTGELFF.

The chain couples TRBV4-3 to TRBJ1-6; a weak D match, TRBD1 (6 bases). In germline, CDR1 is LGHNA, CDR2 YSLEER. The CDR3 extends over 16 amino acids. Trimming took off 4 bases at V and 10 bases at J, with 20 bases between the two ends. CDR3: CASSPKFGGPESPLHF. The CDR3 DNA sequence: TGCGCCAGCAGCCCCAAGTTTGGGGGGCCCGAATCACCCCTCCACTTT.

This clone was observed a handful of times. The CDR3 sequence: CASSELAGTVGYGYTF. In DNA, the CDR3 is TGTGCCAGCAGTGAACTGGCCGGGACAGTGGGCTATGGCTACACCTTC. This chain connects TRBV2 to TRBJ1-2, with TRBD1 matching 7 bases. The V gene's germline CDR1 is SNHLY and CDR2 FYNNEI. The CDR3 runs 16 residues. V dropped 2 bases and J dropped 4; count of bases not matched to a gene: 10.

V usage is TRBV28 and J usage is TRBJ2-1; tentative D call: TRBD2 (6 bases). V was shortened by 6 bases and J by 15 bases, with 18 bases between the two germline ends. Per the germline V gene, CDR1 is MDHEN and CDR2 is SYDVKM. This CDR3 has 12 amino acids. This chain's CDR3 is CASRAGGTFLFF. In DNA form, the CDR3 reads TGTGCCAGCAGGGCCGGCGGGACCTTTCTGTTCTTC.

The gene calls are TRBV11-2 and TRBJ2-7, with D tentatively TRBD1 (5 bases). The germline V gene has CDR1 SGHAT and CDR2 FQNNGV. V was trimmed by 1 base and J by 3 bases, leaving 7 bases between them. This CDR3 spans 13 amino acids. The CDR3 DNA is TGTGCCAGCAGCTTAGGACAGATCTACGAGCAGTACTTC. This encodes CASSLGQIYEQYF.

V is TRBV5-1 and J is TRBJ2-5, with TRBD1 matching over 8 bases. The CDR3 consists of 14 residues. Germline V gene sequence: CDR1 SGHRS, CDR2 YFSETQ. The junction had 1 base not matched to a gene; V was cut back by 2 bases and J by 1 base. CDR3 in amino acids: CASSFQGAQETQYF. Written as DNA, the CDR3 is TGCGCCAGCAGCTTCCAGGGGGCCCAAGAGACCCAGTACTTC.

This sequence joins TRBV29-1 and TRBJ2-1; possible D gene TRBD2, 7 bases. CDR1 and CDR2 (germline): SQVTM, ANQGSEA. This CDR3 region has 17 residues. V was pared by 3 bases and J by 6 bases, with 24 bases between. In DNA, the CDR3 is TGCAGCGTTGATTGGGGGGGGGCCCGTGTCGCCCTCAATGAGCAGTTCTTC. As protein: CSVDWGGARVALNEQFF.

The J gene is TRBJ1-3, the V gene TRBV29-1; 9 bases agree with TRBD1. In germline, CDR1 is SQVTM, CDR2 ANQGSEA. The CDR3 totals 12 residues. The CDR3 DNA reads as TGCTCATTCACAGGGGGCGGAAACACCATATATTTT. This gives the protein CSFTGGGNTIYF. The full variable domain, with the rest looked up from reference TRBV29-1 and TRBJ1-3, is SAVISQKPSRDICQRGTSLTIQCQVDSQVTMMFWYRQQPGQSLTLIATANQGSEATYESGFVIDKFPISRPNLTFSTLTVSNMSPEDSSIYLCSFTGGGNTIYFGEGSWLTVV.

V is TRBV5-4 and J is TRBJ1-1; the match to TRBD1 covers 7 bases. The CDR3 totals 15 residues. From germline, CDR1 is SGHNT and CDR2 YYREEE (reference sequence). Losses at the gene ends were 4 bases for V and 3 bases for J; bases not matched to a gene: 9. The CDR3 nucleotides read TGTGCCAGCAGCCGGAACGGACAGGCCTACACTGAAGCTTTCTTT. Protein: CASSRNGQAYTEAFF.

V and J are TRBV4-2 and TRBJ1-1, with D unclear. Per germline, CDR1 LGHNA and CDR2 YNFKEQ. CDR3 length: 14 residues. Trimming took 0 bases from V and 1 from J, leaving 6 bases between them. The CDR3: CASSQEIWNTEAFF. The CDR3 DNA sequence: TGTGCCAGCAGCCAAGAGATATGGAACACTGAAGCTTTCTTT.

The chain employs TRBV2 and TRBJ2-5, with 10 nucleotides matching TRBD2. CDR1 is SNHLY and CDR2 is FYNNEI in the germline V gene. The CDR3 consists of 17 residues. The V segment lost 5 bases and the J segment 2 bases; nucleotides outside the gene matches: 11. The CDR3 here is CASSPPMGLASQETQYF. Here the CDR3 DNA reads TGTGCCAGCAGTCCACCAATGGGACTAGCGTCACAAGAGACCCAGTACTTC.